This T cell receptor beta chain came from a study of graft-versus-host responses after intestinal transplantation. TCRdb's copy holds only in-frame clones and misses some; the assay was immunoSEQ multiplex PCR. Found here are about 94,000 clones, roughly nine tenths of them singletons; the top ten hold approximately 0.5%. The junction had 10 bases not matched to a gene; V was cut back by 5 bases and J by 3 bases. CDR1 is SEHNR, CDR2 FQNEAQ, per germline (reference sequence). This CDR3 has 16 residues. Comments on this clone: Its antigen is as yet unknown.

The source is a human donor who received an intestinal transplant. The chain employs TRBV7-9 and TRBJ2-7, with 10 bases identical to TRBD2. Specimen: unstimulated CD8+ T cells sorted from spleen or lymph node cells, collected before intestinal transplant. The CDR3 protein is CASSQLSSGRFYEQYF. The CDR3 DNA sequence: TGTGCCAGCAGCCAACTTTCTAGCGGGAGATTCTACGAGCAGTACTTC.